This T cell receptor (beta chain) originates from a study of T-cell reconstitution after alpha-beta-depleted transplantation in children. The TCRbeta library incorporated unique molecular identifiers. TCRdb redid the calling of the PCR reads with MiXCR, one entry per CDR3 protein. The table includes a few hundred thousand distinct CDR3 sequences, roughly an eighth detected once. From germline, CDR1 is MNHEY and CDR2 SMNVEV (reference sequence). Trimming pared 1 base from V and 6 bases from J, leaving 12 bases between. The CDR3 loop spans 15 amino acids. V usage is TRBV27 and J usage is TRBJ2-2; tentatively, D is TRBD1 (7 bases). Sequencing was performed on PBMCs from the stem cell graft donor, taken from the stem cell graft. This sequence originates from a human donor who donated a stem cell graft to a child with combined immunodeficiency. The CDR3 region has the DNA TGTGCCAGCAGTTTATGGCAGGGGGGACCCGGGGAGCTGTTTTTT. This sequence encodes CASSLWQGGPGELFF.